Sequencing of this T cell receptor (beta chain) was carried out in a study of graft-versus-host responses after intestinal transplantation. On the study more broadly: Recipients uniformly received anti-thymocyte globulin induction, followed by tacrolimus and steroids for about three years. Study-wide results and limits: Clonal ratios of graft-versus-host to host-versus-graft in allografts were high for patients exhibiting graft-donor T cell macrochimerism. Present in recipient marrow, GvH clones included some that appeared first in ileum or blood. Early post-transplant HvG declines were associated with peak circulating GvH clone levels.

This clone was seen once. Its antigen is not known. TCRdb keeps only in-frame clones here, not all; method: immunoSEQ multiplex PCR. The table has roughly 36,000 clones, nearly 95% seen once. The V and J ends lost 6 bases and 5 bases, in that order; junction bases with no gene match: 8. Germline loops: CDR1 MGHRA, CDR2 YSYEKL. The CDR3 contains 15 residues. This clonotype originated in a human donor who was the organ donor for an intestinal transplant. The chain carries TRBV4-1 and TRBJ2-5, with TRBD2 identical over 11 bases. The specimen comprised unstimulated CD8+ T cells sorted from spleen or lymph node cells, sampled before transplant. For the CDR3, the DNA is TGCGCCAGCAGAAATAGCGGGGGGGCGACGGAGACCCAGTACTTC. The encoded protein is CASRNSGGATETQYF.